Shown below are 5 T cell receptor beta chains from a single sample sequenced in a study of control samples from healthy donors and cancer patients. Profiling relied on immunoSEQ multiplex PCR, and the TCRdb table lists in-frame clones only, not all of them. This table has under 150,000 clones, over 75% appearing once. Input material: blood. These receptors were collected from a man aged 60 to 75 in good health.

V and J are TRBV6-6 and TRBJ2-1; perhaps TRBD2 as D (5 bases). Germline loops: CDR1 MNHNY, CDR2 SVGAGI (reference sequence). The V end was cut by 6 bases, the J end by 4 bases, with 16 bases between. The CDR3 covers 15 residues. The CDR3 DNA follows: TGTGCCAGCAGGTCACAGAGCGGAGCTTACAATGAGCAGTTCTTC. Translation gives CASRSQSGAYNEQFF.

This clone was counted between two and nine times. The V and J genes are TRBV19 and TRBJ1-1; D perhaps matches TRBD1 (6 bases). This CDR3 comprises 11 residues. V gave up 6 bases and J gave up 11 bases, with 13 bases separating them. Germline CDR1 LNHDA, CDR2 SQIVND (reference sequence). The CDR3 sequence: CASRIQGLAFF. DNA of the CDR3: TGTGCCAGTAGGATACAGGGTCTGGCTTTCTTT.

V gene TRBV18 combines with J gene TRBJ1-2; 7 positions agree with TRBD1. Looked up from germline, CDR1 is KGHSH and CDR2 is LQKENI. The V segment lost 2 bases and the J segment 3 bases; nucleotides outside the gene matches: 6. The CDR3 runs 15 residues. CDR3 nucleotides: TGTGCCAGCTCACCAGGGACAGATTACCACTATGGCTACACCTTC. This gives the protein CASSPGTDYHYGYTF.

This chain joins TRBV11-2 and TRBJ1-1, with no clear D. The CDR3 has 12 residues. The V and J ends lost 8 bases and 1 base respectively, with 8 bases between them. Germline V lookup: CDR1 SGHAT, CDR2 FQNNGV. CDR3: CASGPENTEAFF. In DNA form, the CDR3 reads TGTGCCAGCGGGCCGGAGAACACTGAAGCTTTCTTT. The whole variable domain, filled in from reference TRBV11-2 and TRBJ1-1, reads EAGVAQSPRYKIIEKRQSVAFWCNPISGHATLYWYQQILGQGPKLLIQFQNNGVVDDSQLPKDRFSAERLKGVDSTLKIQPAKLEDSAVYLCASGPENTEAFFGQGTRLTVV.

The gene calls are TRBV5-1 and TRBJ1-5; weak D call: TRBD1 (5 bases). The CDR3 totals 15 residues. V lost 0 bases, J lost 6 bases, and 13 bases lay in between. Germline CDR1 SGHRS, CDR2 YFSETQ. CDR3 region: CASSLASGGSQPQHF. The CDR3 DNA sequence: TGCGCCAGCAGCTTGGCCTCCGGGGGGAGTCAGCCCCAGCATTTT.